Listed here are 19 T cell receptor beta chains from one sample, sequenced in a study of T cell repertoires in cytomegalovirus infection. Antigens of these TCRs are unknown. TCRdb processed the reads anew with MiXCR; each CDR3 protein has one entry. There are some 800,000 distinct CDR3 sequences in the sample; roughly 29% occur only once, and 13% lies in the top ten. Material: cultured CD8+ T cells from PBMCs, obtained from culture after CMV antigen stimulation. The source is a human donor in good health (CMV status not recorded). Some clones in this sample may be carry-over from other donors' samples.

The rearrangement links TRBV11-3 to TRBJ2-2, with D uncertain. The CDR3 extends over 13 amino acids. CDR1 and CDR2 (germline): SGHNT, YENEEA. The V and J ends lost 0 bases and 2 bases respectively, with 1 base between them. The CDR3, as DNA: TGTGCCAGCAGCTTAGATAACACCGGGGAGCTGTTTTTT. Translated, it gives CASSLDNTGELFF.

The V and J genes are TRBV27 and TRBJ2-5, with no clear D. In germline, CDR1 is MNHEY, CDR2 SMNVEV (reference sequence). V lost 5 bases and J lost 5, with 24 bases in between. This CDR3 is built from 17 residues. The CDR3 region has the DNA TGTGCCAGCAGTCCATCCCACGGAGACCTTCCCACGGAGACCCAGTACTTC. Protein sequence: CASSPSHGDLPTETQYF.

This clonotype appeared many times. The rearrangement joins TRBV27 to TRBJ1-2, with no clear D. CDR3 length: 14 residues. From germline, CDR1 is MNHEY and CDR2 SMNVEV (reference sequence). V was clipped by 3 bases and J by 8 bases, with 16 bases between them. The CDR3 reads CASSLSPVTIGYTF. CDR3 coding DNA: TGTGCCAGCAGTTTGTCACCAGTCACCATCGGCTACACCTTC.

This chain links TRBV19 with TRBJ2-7, with a tentative D call TRBD2 (5 bases). V shed 4 bases and J shed 2 bases, with 9 bases lying between them. The length of the CDR3 is 13 residues. The germline V gene encodes CDR1 LNHDA and CDR2 SQIVND (reference sequence). The CDR3 loop reads CASSTGNPYEQYF. CDR3 coding DNA: TGTGCCAGTAGTACGGGAAACCCCTACGAGCAGTACTTC. The whole variable domain, filled in from reference TRBV19 and TRBJ2-7, reads DGGITQSPKYLFRKEGQNVTLSCEQNLNHDAMYWYRQDPGQGLRLIYYSQIVNDFQKGDIAEGYSVSREKKESFPLTVTSAQKNPTAFYLCASSTGNPYEQYFGPGTRLTVT.

This clonotype was recorded many times. The V gene is TRBV12-3 or TRBV12-4, the J gene TRBJ2-2, with a weak D call TRBD1 (6 bases). The CDR3 runs 15 residues. V was trimmed by 3 bases and J by 3 bases, leaving 11 bases between them. The CDR3: CASSLKGEDTGELFF. CDR3 sequence (DNA): TGTGCCAGCAGTTTGAAGGGGGAAGACACCGGGGAGCTGTTTTTT.

This clonotype was detected only a few times. The CDR3 bases are TGCGCCAGCAGCCAAGATGGGCGGGAGTACAATGAGCAGTTCTTC. It specifies CASSQDGREYNEQFF. The rearrangement links TRBV4-1 to TRBJ2-1; 7 bases are a match to TRBD2. CDR1 is MGHRA and CDR2 is YSYEKL in the germline V gene. The CDR3 runs to 15 residues. V lost 0 bases to trimming and J lost 4 bases; unmatched junction nucleotides: 3.

This sequence joins TRBV12-5 and TRBJ2-1; 7 nucleotides agree with TRBD2. CDR1 and CDR2 (germline): LGHNT, FRNRAP. The trim removed 1 base at V and 6 bases at J, leaving 6 bases unmatched. This CDR3 spans 15 amino acids. The CDR3 sequence: CASGLGQRGLNEQFF. In nucleotides, the CDR3 is TGTGCTAGTGGTTTGGGCCAGCGGGGTCTCAATGAGCAGTTCTTC.

V gene TRBV12-5 combines with J gene TRBJ2-5, with TRBD2 matching 15 bases. The germline gives CDR1 LGHNT, CDR2 FRNRAP. V shed 3 bases and J 5 bases; nucleotides not matched to a gene: 4. The CDR3 consists of 16 residues. The chain's CDR3 is CASGFGLAGGPETQYF. The CDR3 DNA sequence: TGTGCTAGTGGTTTCGGACTAGCGGGGGGGCCGGAGACCCAGTACTTC. Looking up the rest from reference TRBV12-5 and TRBJ2-5 gives the full variable domain: DARVTQTPRHKVTEMGQEVTMRCQPILGHNTVFWYRQTMMQGLELLAYFRNRAPLDDSGMPKDRFSAEMPDATLATLKIQPSEPRDSAVYFCASGFGLAGGPETQYFGPGTRLLVL.

This clonotype showed up many times. This sequence joins TRBV6-1 and TRBJ2-5; possible D gene TRBD1, 6 bases. Per the germline V gene, CDR1 is MNHNS and CDR2 is SASEGT. The CDR3 sequence is 13 residues long. Trimming removed 7 bases from V and 2 bases from J, with 11 bases in between. The CDR3 spells CASIPDSQETQYF. The CDR3 DNA reads as TGTGCCAGCATTCCGGACAGTCAAGAGACCCAGTACTTC.

This clonotype was found a few times. This chain connects TRBV7-8 to TRBJ1-1; 7 positions match TRBD1. Trimming took 0 bases from V and 6 from J; bases not matched to a gene: 13. The CDR3 totals 17 residues. Germline values: CDR1 SGHVS, CDR2 FQNEAQ. The CDR3 bases are TGTGCCAGCAGCTTAGCGGTGGACAGGCTCAGTTCCCCTGAAGCTTTCTTT. It codes for CASSLAVDRLSSPEAFF.

This clonotype has a handful of counts. This chain connects TRBV9 to TRBJ1-2; the D is unclear. Germline V gives CDR1 SGDLS, CDR2 YYNGEE. V was pared by 3 bases and J by 2 bases, with 14 bases between. CDR3 length: 15 residues. For the CDR3, the DNA is TGTGCCAGCAGCGCTCCTGGACCGGCGAACTATGGCTACACCTTC. Its translation is CASSAPGPANYGYTF.

This clonotype has a count of ten or more. V and J are TRBV27 and TRBJ1-1; no reliable D call. V shed 1 base and J shed 3 bases, with 6 bases lying between them. CDR3 length equals 13 residues. The V gene's germline CDR1 is MNHEY and CDR2 SMNVEV (reference sequence). CDR3 nucleotide sequence: TGTGCCAGCAGTTTATACGGGGACACTGAAGCTTTCTTT. Translated, it gives CASSLYGDTEAFF.

This clonotype was seen a handful of times. The chain recombines TRBV25-1 with TRBJ1-1; a possible D gene is TRBD1 (6 bases). V gave up 4 bases and J gave up 3 bases, with 9 bases separating them. The CDR3 covers 13 residues. Germline values: CDR1 MGHDK, CDR2 SYGVNS. This CDR3 reads CASSGNRDTEAFF. The DNA of the CDR3 is TGTGCCAGCAGTGGAAACAGGGACACTGAAGCTTTCTTT.

This clonotype was seen only a few times. The rearrangement uses TRBV7-9 and TRBJ2-7; 8 bases fit TRBD1. The germline V gene has CDR1 SEHNR and CDR2 FQNEAQ (reference sequence). Trimming removed 4 bases from V and 3 bases from J; junction bases left unmatched: 5. The CDR3 runs 14 residues. This chain's CDR3 is CASSSDREVYEQYF. Here the CDR3 DNA reads TGTGCCAGCAGCTCGGACAGGGAGGTCTACGAGCAGTACTTC.

The table lists this clonotype with a few counts. This chain links TRBV4-1 with TRBJ1-1, with a possible D match to TRBD1 (5 bases). The germline V gene encodes CDR1 MGHRA and CDR2 YSYEKL. The V and J ends lost 4 bases and 1 base respectively, with 13 bases between them. CDR3 length: 15 amino acids. CDR3 amino acids: CASSPGLLRNTEAFF. The CDR3 DNA is TGCGCCAGCAGCCCGGGGCTCCTTCGGAACACTGAAGCTTTCTTT.

DNA of the CDR3: TGTGCCAGCAGTTTCAGAGCGAGAACTAGCACAGATACGCAGTATTTT. This sequence encodes CASSFRARTSTDTQYF. The chain joins TRBV28 to TRBJ2-3; D unresolved. The CDR3 is made up of 16 amino acids. Germline V lookup: CDR1 MDHEN, CDR2 SYDVKM. V lost 3 bases to trimming and J lost 0 bases, with 13 bases between them.

This clonotype was counted between two and nine times. The V and J genes are TRBV2 and TRBJ2-3; 11 nucleotides align to TRBD1. Germline V gene sequence: CDR1 SNHLY, CDR2 FYNNEI. There are 19 residues in the CDR3. V shed 7 bases, J shed 8 bases, and the junction held 23 bases outside the gene matches. CDR3 sequence (DNA): TGTGCCAGCAACTGGGACAGGGGGACCGGGGGCCCCGCCGGAGTTACGCAGTATTTT. Its protein is CASNWDRGTGGPAGVTQYF.

This sequence joins TRBV6-6 and TRBJ2-2; 8 positions match TRBD2. The J segment lost 5 bases and the V segment lost 7 bases, leaving 3 bases of the junction unmatched. This CDR3 has 13 amino acids. The germline gives CDR1 MNHNY, CDR2 SVGAGI (reference sequence). CDR3 bases: TGTGCCAGCACCGGACTAGCAACCGGGGAGCTGTTTTTT. Translating it yields CASTGLATGELFF.

This clonotype was observed a handful of times. The V call is TRBV6-1, the J call TRBJ2-5; 7 nucleotides match TRBD1. Germline V lookup: CDR1 MNHNS, CDR2 SASEGT. The CDR3 covers 15 residues. The trim removed 6 bases at V and 1 base at J, leaving 8 bases unmatched. The CDR3 sequence: CASSRTGELQETQYF. The CDR3 nucleotides read TGTGCCAGCAGCCGGACAGGAGAACTCCAAGAGACCCAGTACTTC.